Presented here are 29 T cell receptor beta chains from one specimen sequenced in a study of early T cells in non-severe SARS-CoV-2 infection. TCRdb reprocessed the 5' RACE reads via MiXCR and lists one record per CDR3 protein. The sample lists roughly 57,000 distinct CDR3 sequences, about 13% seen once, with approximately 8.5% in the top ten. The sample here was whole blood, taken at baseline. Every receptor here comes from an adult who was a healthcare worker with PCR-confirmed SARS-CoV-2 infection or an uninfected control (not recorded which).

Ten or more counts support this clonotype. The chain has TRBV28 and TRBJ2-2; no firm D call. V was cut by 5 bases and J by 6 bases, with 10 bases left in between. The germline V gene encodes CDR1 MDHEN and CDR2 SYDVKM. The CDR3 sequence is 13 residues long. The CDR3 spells CASSTQSSGELFF. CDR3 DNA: TGTGCCAGCAGTACCCAGTCCTCCGGGGAGCTGTTTTTT. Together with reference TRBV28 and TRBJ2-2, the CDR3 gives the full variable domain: DVKVTQSSRYLVKRTGEKVFLECVQDMDHENMFWYRQDPGLGLRLIYFSYDVKMKEKGDIPEGYSVSREKKERFSLILESASTNQTSMYLCASSTQSSGELFFGEGSRLTVL.

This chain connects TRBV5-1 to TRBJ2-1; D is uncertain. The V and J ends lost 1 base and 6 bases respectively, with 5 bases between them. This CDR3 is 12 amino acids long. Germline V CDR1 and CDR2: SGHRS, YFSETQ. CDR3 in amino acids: CASSLTTNEQFF. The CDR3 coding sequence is TGCGCCAGCAGCTTGACGACCAATGAGCAGTTCTTC.

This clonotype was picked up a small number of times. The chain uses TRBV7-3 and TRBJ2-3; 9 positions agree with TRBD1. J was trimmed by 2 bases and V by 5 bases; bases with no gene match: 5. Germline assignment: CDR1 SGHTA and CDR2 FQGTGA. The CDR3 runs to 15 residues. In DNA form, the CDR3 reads TGTGCCAGCAGCAGGACAGGGGCTTTCACAGATACGCAGTATTTT. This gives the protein CASSRTGAFTDTQYF.

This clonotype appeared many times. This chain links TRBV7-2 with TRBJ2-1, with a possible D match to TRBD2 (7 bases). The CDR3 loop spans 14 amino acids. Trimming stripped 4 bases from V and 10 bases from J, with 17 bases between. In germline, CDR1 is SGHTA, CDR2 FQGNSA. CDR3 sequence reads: CASSSGLVGAEQFF. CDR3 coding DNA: TGTGCCAGCAGCTCTGGACTAGTGGGGGCAGAGCAGTTCTTC. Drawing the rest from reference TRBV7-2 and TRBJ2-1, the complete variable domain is GAGVSQSPSNKVTEKGKDVELRCDPISGHTALYWYRQSLGQGLEFLIYFQGNSAPDKSGLPSDRFSAERTGGSVSTLTIQRTQQEDSAVYLCASSSGLVGAEQFFGPGTRLTVL.

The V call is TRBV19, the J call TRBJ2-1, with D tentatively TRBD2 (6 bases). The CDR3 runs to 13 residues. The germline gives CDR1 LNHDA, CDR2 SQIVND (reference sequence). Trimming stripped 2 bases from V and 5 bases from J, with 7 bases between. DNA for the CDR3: TGTGCCAGTAGTATAACGGGGGACAATGAGCAGTTCTTC. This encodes CASSITGDNEQFF.

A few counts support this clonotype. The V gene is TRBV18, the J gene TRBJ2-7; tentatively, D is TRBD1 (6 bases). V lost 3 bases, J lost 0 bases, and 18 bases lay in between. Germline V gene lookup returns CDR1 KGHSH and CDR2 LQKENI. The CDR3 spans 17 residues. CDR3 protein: CASSPGGTTLSSYEQYF. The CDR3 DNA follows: TGTGCCAGCTCACCTGGTGGGACAACTCTTAGCTCCTACGAGCAGTACTTC.

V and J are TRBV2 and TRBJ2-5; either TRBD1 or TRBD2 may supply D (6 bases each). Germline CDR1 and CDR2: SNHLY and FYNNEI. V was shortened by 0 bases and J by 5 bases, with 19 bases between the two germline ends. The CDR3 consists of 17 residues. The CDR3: CASSEALRARGGETQYF. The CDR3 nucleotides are TGTGCCAGCAGTGAAGCGCTTCGCGCGAGAGGGGGGGAGACCCAGTACTTC.

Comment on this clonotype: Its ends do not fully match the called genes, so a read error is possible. The chain's CDR3 is CVSSFIQDPSGANVLTF. CDR3 nucleotides: TGTGTCAGCAGTTTTATCCAGGATCCCTCTGGGGCCAACGTCCTGACTTTC. The V gene is TRBV28, the J gene TRBJ2-6; D is undetermined. CDR1 is MDHEN, CDR2 SYDVKM, per germline. The CDR3 loop spans 17 amino acids.

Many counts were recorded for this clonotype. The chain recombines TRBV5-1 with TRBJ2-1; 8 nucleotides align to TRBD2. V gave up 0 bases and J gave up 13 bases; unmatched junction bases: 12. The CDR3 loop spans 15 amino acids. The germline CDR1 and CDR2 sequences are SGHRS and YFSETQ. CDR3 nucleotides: TGCGCCAGCAGCTTGGGGTCTAGCGGGCCGGGGGAACAGTTCTTC. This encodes CASSLGSSGPGEQFF.

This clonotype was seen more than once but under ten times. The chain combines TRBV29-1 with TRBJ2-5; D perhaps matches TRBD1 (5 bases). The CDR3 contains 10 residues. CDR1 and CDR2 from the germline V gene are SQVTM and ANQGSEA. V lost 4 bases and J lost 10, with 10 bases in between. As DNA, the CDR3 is TGCAGCGTTGGTGACAGAGACCAGTACTTC. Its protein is CSVGDRDQYF. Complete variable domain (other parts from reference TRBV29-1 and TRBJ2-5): SAVISQKPSRDICQRGTSLTIQCQVDSQVTMMFWYRQQPGQSLTLIATANQGSEATYESGFVIDKFPISRPNLTFSTLTVSNMSPEDSSIYLCSVGDRDQYFGPGTRLLVL.

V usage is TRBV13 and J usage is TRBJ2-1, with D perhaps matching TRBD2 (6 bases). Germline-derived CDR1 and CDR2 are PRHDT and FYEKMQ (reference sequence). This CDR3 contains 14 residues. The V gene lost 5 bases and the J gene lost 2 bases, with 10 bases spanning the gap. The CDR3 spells CASSHRTTYNEQFF. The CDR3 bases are TGTGCCAGCAGCCACCGGACTACCTACAATGAGCAGTTCTTC.

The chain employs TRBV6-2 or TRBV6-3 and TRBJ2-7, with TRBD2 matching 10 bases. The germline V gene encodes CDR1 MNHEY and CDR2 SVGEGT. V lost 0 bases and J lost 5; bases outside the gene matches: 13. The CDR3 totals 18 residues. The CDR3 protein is CASSYSRTPEGTSDEQYF. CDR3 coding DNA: TGTGCCAGCAGTTACTCGAGAACACCCGAGGGGACTAGCGACGAGCAGTACTTC.

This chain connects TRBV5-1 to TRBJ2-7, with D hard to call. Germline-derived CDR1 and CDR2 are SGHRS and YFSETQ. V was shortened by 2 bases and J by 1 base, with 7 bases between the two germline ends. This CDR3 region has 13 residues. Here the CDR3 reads CASSFPSSYEQYF. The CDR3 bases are TGCGCCAGCAGCTTCCCAAGTTCCTACGAGCAGTACTTC.

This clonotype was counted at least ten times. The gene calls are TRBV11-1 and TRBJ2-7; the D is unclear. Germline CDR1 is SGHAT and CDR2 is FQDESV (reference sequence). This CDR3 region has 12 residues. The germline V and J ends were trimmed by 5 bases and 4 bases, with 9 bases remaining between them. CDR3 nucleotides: TGTGCCAGCAGCCTAGGCTTATACGAGCAGTACTTC. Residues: CASSLGLYEQYF.

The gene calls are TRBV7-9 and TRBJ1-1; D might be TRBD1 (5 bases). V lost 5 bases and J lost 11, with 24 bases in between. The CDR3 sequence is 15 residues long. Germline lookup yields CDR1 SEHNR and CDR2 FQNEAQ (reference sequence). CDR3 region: CASSLIDSNAAGAFF. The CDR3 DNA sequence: TGTGCCAGCAGCCTGATCGATAGTAACGCCGCAGGGGCTTTCTTT.

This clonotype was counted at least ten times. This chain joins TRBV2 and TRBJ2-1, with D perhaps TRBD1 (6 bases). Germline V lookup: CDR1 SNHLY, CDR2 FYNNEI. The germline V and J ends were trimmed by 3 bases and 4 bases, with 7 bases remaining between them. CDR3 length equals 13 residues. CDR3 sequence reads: CASSDRGYNEQFF. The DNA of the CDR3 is TGTGCCAGCAGTGACAGGGGATACAATGAGCAGTTCTTC.

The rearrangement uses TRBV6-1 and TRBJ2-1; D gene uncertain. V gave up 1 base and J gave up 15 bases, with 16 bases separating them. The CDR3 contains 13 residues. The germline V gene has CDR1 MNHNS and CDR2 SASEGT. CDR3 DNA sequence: TGTGCCAGCAGTGAAGGGATAGGGCAGCCCGGGTTCTTC. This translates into CASSEGIGQPGFF.

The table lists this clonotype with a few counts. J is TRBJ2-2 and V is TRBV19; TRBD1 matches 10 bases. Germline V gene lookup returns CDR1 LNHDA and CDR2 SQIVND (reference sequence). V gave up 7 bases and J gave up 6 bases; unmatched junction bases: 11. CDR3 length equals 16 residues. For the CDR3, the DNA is TGTGCCAGTAATCCAGGGACAGGGGTGTTTCCCGGGGAGCTGTTTTTT. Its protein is CASNPGTGVFPGELFF.

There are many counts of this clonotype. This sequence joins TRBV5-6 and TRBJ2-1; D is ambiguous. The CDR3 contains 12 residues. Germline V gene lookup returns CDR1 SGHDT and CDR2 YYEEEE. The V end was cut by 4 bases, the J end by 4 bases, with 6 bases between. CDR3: CASSRSYNEQFF. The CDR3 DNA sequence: TGTGCCAGCAGCCGGTCGTACAATGAGCAGTTCTTC.

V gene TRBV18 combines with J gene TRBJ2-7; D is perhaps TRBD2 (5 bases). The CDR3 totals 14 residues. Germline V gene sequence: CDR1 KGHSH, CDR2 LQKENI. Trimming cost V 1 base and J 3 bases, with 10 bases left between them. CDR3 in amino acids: CASSPRGPDYEQYF. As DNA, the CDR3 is TGTGCCAGCTCACCACGAGGGCCTGACTACGAGCAGTACTTC.

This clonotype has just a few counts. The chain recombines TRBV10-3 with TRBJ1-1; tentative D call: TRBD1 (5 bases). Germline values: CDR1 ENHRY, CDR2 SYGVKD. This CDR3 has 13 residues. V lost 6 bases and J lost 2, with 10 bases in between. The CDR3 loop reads CAIRSQGNTEAFF. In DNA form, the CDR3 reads TGTGCCATCAGGAGCCAGGGTAACACTGAAGCTTTCTTT.

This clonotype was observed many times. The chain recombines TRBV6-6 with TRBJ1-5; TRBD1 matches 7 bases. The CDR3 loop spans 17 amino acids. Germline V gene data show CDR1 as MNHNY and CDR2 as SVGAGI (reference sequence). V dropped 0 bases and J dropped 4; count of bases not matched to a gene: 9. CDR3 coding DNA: TGTGCCAGCAGTTACTCGATCCGAATCAGGGGGAATCAGCCCCAGCATTTT. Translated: CASSYSIRIRGNQPQHF.

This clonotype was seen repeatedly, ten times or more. Written as DNA, the CDR3 is TGTGCCAGCAGTCCACAAGCCGCGGAGCAGTTCTTC. Its protein is CASSPQAAEQFF. V is TRBV12-3 or TRBV12-4 and J is TRBJ2-1; no firm D call. The CDR3 extends over 12 amino acids. The V end was cut by 5 bases, the J end by 10 bases, with 12 bases between.

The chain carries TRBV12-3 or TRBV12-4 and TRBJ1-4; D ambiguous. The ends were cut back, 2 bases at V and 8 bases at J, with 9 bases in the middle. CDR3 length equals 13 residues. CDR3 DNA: TGTGCCAGCAGTTTACGCCTATGGGAAAAACTGTTTTTT. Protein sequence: CASSLRLWEKLFF.

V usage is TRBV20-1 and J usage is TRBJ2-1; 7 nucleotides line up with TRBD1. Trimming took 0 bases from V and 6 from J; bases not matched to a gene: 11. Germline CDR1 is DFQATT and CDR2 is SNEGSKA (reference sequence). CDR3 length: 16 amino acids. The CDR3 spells CSARDFAGTAINEQFF. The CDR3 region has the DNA TGCAGTGCTAGAGATTTCGCAGGGACAGCCATCAATGAGCAGTTCTTC.

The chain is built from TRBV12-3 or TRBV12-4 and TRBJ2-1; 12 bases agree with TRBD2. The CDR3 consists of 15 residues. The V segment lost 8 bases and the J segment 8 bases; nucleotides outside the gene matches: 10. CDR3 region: CASSSSLAGGDEQFF. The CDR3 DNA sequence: TGTGCCAGCTCCTCATCACTAGCGGGAGGTGATGAGCAGTTCTTC.

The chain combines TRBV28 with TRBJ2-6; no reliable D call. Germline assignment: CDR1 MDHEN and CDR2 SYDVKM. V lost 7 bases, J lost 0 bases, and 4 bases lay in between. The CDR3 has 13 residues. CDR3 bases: TGTGCCAGCATGTCCTCTGGGGCCAACGTCCTGACTTTC. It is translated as CASMSSGANVLTF. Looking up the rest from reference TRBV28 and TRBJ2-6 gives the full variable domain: DVKVTQSSRYLVKRTGEKVFLECVQDMDHENMFWYRQDPGLGLRLIYFSYDVKMKEKGDIPEGYSVSREKKERFSLILESASTNQTSMYLCASMSSGANVLTFGAGSRLTVL.

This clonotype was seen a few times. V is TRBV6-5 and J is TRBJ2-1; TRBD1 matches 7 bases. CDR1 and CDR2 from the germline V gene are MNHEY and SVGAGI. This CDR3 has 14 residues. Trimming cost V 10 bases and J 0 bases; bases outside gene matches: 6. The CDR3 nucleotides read TGTGCCACCCAGACAGGGAGCTCCTACAATGAGCAGTTCTTC. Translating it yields CATQTGSSYNEQFF.

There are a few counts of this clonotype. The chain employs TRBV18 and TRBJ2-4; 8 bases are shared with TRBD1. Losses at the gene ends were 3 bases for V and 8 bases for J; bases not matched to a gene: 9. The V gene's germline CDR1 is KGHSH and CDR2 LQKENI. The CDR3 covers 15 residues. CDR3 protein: CASSPYGQGGDIQYF. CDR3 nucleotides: TGTGCCAGCTCACCTTACGGACAGGGCGGCGACATTCAGTACTTC.